These 21 T cell receptor beta chains came from one sample sequenced in a study of shared clonotypes between healthy human individuals. Sequencing was performed with immunoSEQ multiplex PCR; in TCRdb, only in-frame clones are kept and a portion is missing. The table lists under 600,000 clones, more than 95% of them singletons. Sequenced input: naive CD4+ T cells sorted from blood. Subset given: CD45RA+ positively selected. The origin of the receptors is a woman in her twenties or thirties in good health.

In the case of this clone: The same CDR3 arises from other DNA sequences in this sample as well. This chain connects TRBV18 to TRBJ1-4; 9 nucleotides agree with TRBD1. The CDR3 runs 15 residues. V gave up 3 bases and J gave up 5 bases; unmatched junction bases: 4. Germline CDR1 reads KGHSH; CDR2 reads LQKENI. In DNA, the CDR3 is TGTGCCAGCTCACCCCCGGGACAGGGAAATGAAAAACTGTTTTTT. Translating gives CASSPPGQGNEKLFF.

The chain recombines TRBV7-9 with TRBJ2-1; 9 positions match TRBD2. The CDR3 has 15 residues. Germline loops: CDR1 SEHNR, CDR2 FQNEAQ (reference sequence). Unmatched junction bases numbered 18, after V lost 8 bases and J lost 13 bases. The CDR3 sequence: CASVFAGGPLFEQFF. The CDR3, as DNA: TGTGCCAGCGTTTTCGCGGGAGGGCCGTTGTTTGAACAGTTCTTC.

The chain carries TRBV2 and TRBJ1-2; D might be TRBD1 (5 bases). Trimming took 7 bases from V and 5 from J, leaving 14 bases between them. Germline V lookup: CDR1 SNHLY, CDR2 FYNNEI. There are 13 residues in the CDR3. Written as DNA, the CDR3 is TGTGCCAGCACCGAGGGGCAGACTTATGGCTACACCTTC. It is translated as CASTEGQTYGYTF.

This chain uses TRBV15 with TRBJ2-7; 7 bases match TRBD2. Germline V gene data show CDR1 as LNHNV and CDR2 as YYDKDF (reference sequence). The CDR3 contains 16 residues. After removal of 0 bases from V and 2 bases from J, the junction contained 7 bases not matched to a gene. CDR3 residues: CATSRDHAGAAYEQYF. CDR3 nucleotide sequence: TGTGCCACCAGCAGAGATCACGCGGGAGCCGCCTACGAGCAGTACTTC.

The V and J genes are TRBV7-9 and TRBJ1-3, with D possibly being TRBD1 (6 bases). The CDR3 totals 17 residues. Germline CDR1 is SEHNR and CDR2 is FQNEAQ (reference sequence). V shed 5 bases and J shed 2 bases, with 19 bases lying between them. CDR3 loop: CASSHSGTHRTGNTIYF. The CDR3, as DNA: TGTGCCAGCAGCCATTCCGGGACACACAGAACTGGAAACACCATATATTTT.

Here the CDR3 reads CASSRGGGTETQYF. The CDR3 DNA sequence: TGTGCCAGCAGTCGAGGTGGGGGTACAGAGACCCAGTACTTC. The V gene is TRBV7-9, the J gene TRBJ2-5; TRBD1 or TRBD2 may be the D gene (5 bases each). With 6 bases removed from V and 4 bases from J, the gap between germline ends came to 15 bases. The length of the CDR3 is 14 residues. Germline lookup yields CDR1 SEHNR and CDR2 FQNEAQ (reference sequence).

The chain recombines TRBV18 with TRBJ1-2, with D hard to call. Per germline, CDR1 KGHSH and CDR2 LQKENI. Trimming left V 2 bases short and J 6 bases short, with 10 bases between. The CDR3 has 13 residues. CDR3 loop: CASSPGPRDGYTF. CDR3 bases: TGTGCCAGCTCACCAGGGCCACGGGATGGCTACACCTTC. The full variable domain, with the rest looked up from reference TRBV18 and TRBJ1-2, is NAGVMQNPRHLVRRRGQEARLRCSPMKGHSHVYWYRQLPEEGLKFMVYLQKENIIDESGMPKERFSAEFPKEGPSILRIQQVVRGDSAAYFCASSPGPRDGYTFGSGTRLTVV.

The chain has TRBV7-2 and TRBJ1-4; 7 bases align to TRBD1. Germline V gene data show CDR1 as SGHTA and CDR2 as FQGNSA. V trimming: 5 bases; J trimming: 5 bases; junction bases outside the gene matches: 8. The CDR3 totals 15 residues. CDR3 in amino acids: CASSARQGVNEKLFF. Written as DNA, the CDR3 is TGTGCCAGCAGCGCCAGACAGGGTGTGAATGAAAAACTGTTTTTT.

This clone has only one observation. The chain couples TRBV6-5 to TRBJ1-2; possibly TRBD1 for D (5 bases). Between the trimmed V and J ends, which lost 9 bases and 2 bases, there was a span of 13 bases. This CDR3 has 13 amino acids. The V gene's germline CDR1 is MNHEY and CDR2 SVGAGI. DNA of the CDR3: TGTGCCAGTGGGGCCCGACCGAACTATGGCTACACCTTC. Translation: CASGARPNYGYTF.

The chain uses TRBV11-3 and TRBJ2-1, with 8 bases lining up with TRBD2. The junction had 12 bases not matched to a gene; V was cut back by 5 bases and J by 6 bases. Germline CDR1 and CDR2: SGHNT and YENEEA. The CDR3 has 16 residues. CDR3 in amino acids: CASSKAGLAGFNEQFF. Written as DNA, the CDR3 is TGTGCCAGCAGCAAAGCGGGCCTAGCGGGTTTCAATGAGCAGTTCTTC.

The chain joins TRBV30 to TRBJ1-2; a possible D gene is TRBD1 (5 bases). The CDR3 is 12 amino acids. From germline, CDR1 is GTSNPN and CDR2 SVGIG (reference sequence). Deletions cut 0 bases from V and 3 bases from J, with 5 bases between. CDR3 nucleotide sequence: TGTGCCTGGAGTGTACAGGACTATGGCTACACCTTC. Protein product: CAWSVQDYGYTF.

The chain has TRBV29-1 and TRBJ1-1; D remains unclear. CDR3 length: 12 residues. The V and J ends lost 8 bases and 0 bases respectively, with 10 bases between them. From germline, CDR1 is SQVTM and CDR2 ANQGSEA. The CDR3 region is CSPTRMNTEAFF. The CDR3 DNA reads as TGCAGCCCGACGAGGATGAACACTGAAGCTTTCTTT. Based on the CDR3 plus reference TRBV29-1 and TRBJ1-1, the full variable domain is SAVISQKPSRDICQRGTSLTIQCQVDSQVTMMFWYRQQPGQSLTLIATANQGSEATYESGFVIDKFPISRPNLTFSTLTVSNMSPEDSSIYLCSPTRMNTEAFFGQGTRLTVV.

The genes are TRBV5-1 and TRBJ1-3, with 11 bases fitting TRBD1. The CDR3 sequence is 14 residues long. The ends lost 4 bases at V and 7 bases at J; junction bases unmatched: 4. The V gene's germline CDR1 is SGHRS and CDR2 YFSETQ. The CDR3 nucleotides are TGCGCCAGCAGCCCGGGACAGGGGGGTAACACCATATATTTT. Protein sequence: CASSPGQGGNTIYF. Full variable domain (remainder filled in from reference TRBV5-1 and TRBJ1-3): KAGVTQTPRYLIKTRGQQVTLSCSPISGHRSVSWYQQTPGQGLQFLFEYFSETQRNKGNFPGRFSGRQFSNSRSEMNVSTLELGDSALYLCASSPGQGGNTIYFGEGSWLTVV.

The chain recombines TRBV29-1 with TRBJ1-1, with D perhaps TRBD1 (6 bases). The CDR3 has 12 residues. Germline-derived CDR1 and CDR2 are SQVTM and ANQGSEA. Deletions cut 7 bases from V and 3 bases from J, with 12 bases between. Here the CDR3 reads CSARDKDTEAFF. As DNA, the CDR3 is TGCAGCGCCAGGGACAAAGACACTGAAGCTTTCTTT.

The CDR3 DNA reads as TGTGCCAGCAGCTCCCTTTGGTCATACTCTGGAAACACCATATATTTT. Its translation is CASSSLWSYSGNTIYF. J is TRBJ1-3 and V is TRBV7-2; D is ambiguous. V lost 4 bases, J lost 0 bases, and 13 bases lay in between. The CDR3 is 16 amino acids. The germline V gene has CDR1 SGHTA and CDR2 FQGNSA.

This sequence joins TRBV4-2 and TRBJ2-3; no definite D call. Germline lookup yields CDR1 LGHNA and CDR2 YNFKEQ. Between the trimmed V and J ends, which lost 1 base and 3 bases, there was a span of 8 bases. The CDR3 runs to 14 residues. The CDR3 loop is CASSQVLDTDTQYF. DNA of the CDR3: TGTGCCAGCAGCCAAGTTCTGGATACAGATACGCAGTATTTT.

The rearrangement uses TRBV7-3 and TRBJ2-1; D may correspond to TRBD1 or TRBD2 (5 bases each). The germline V gene has CDR1 SGHTA and CDR2 FQGTGA. This CDR3 spans 16 amino acids. The germline V and J ends were trimmed by 2 bases and 7 bases, with 18 bases remaining between them. The CDR3 sequence is CASSLGSGTTGNEQFF. CDR3 in DNA: TGTGCCAGCAGCTTAGGATCGGGGACCACCGGTAATGAGCAGTTCTTC.

The rearrangement uses TRBV6-5 and TRBJ2-3; no reliable D call. V was shortened by 4 bases and J by 0 bases, with 14 bases between the two germline ends. CDR1 is MNHEY, CDR2 SVGAGI, per germline. The CDR3 length is 16 residues. The CDR3 nucleotides are TGTGCCAGCAGTTCCCCCCGCGGATCTAGCACAGATACGCAGTATTTT. This translates into CASSSPRGSSTDTQYF.

For the CDR3, the DNA is TGTGCCAGTAGTATAGCTCACGACAGAACCAGCTCCTACGAGCAGTACTTC. Amino acids: CASSIAHDRTSSYEQYF. V is TRBV19 and J is TRBJ2-7; perhaps TRBD1 as D (5 bases). V gave up 1 base and J gave up 0 bases, with 16 bases separating them. The CDR3 totals 17 residues. Germline CDR1 reads LNHDA; CDR2 reads SQIVND (reference sequence).

CDR3 in DNA: TGTGCCAGCAGTGGAGGGACGGCCTTTAATGAAAAACTGTTTTTT. Translated, it gives CASSGGTAFNEKLFF. The chain couples TRBV6-6 to TRBJ1-4; D perhaps matches TRBD1 (5 bases). Germline assignment: CDR1 MNHNY and CDR2 SVGAGI (reference sequence). V shed 5 bases and J shed 4 bases, with 14 bases lying between them. The CDR3 is 15 amino acids.

J is TRBJ1-2 and V is TRBV6-1; TRBD1 is a possible D gene (5 bases). V lost 7 bases, J lost 8 bases, and 14 bases lay in between. The CDR3 has 12 amino acids. Germline assignment: CDR1 MNHNS and CDR2 SASEGT. The CDR3: CASTGTPGGYTF. Written as DNA, the CDR3 is TGTGCCAGCACCGGGACCCCGGGAGGCTACACCTTC.